Each of the 28 T cell receptor beta chains below was sequenced from the same sample in a study of blood T cell repertoires in COVID-19. Generated by immunoSEQ multiplex PCR, the TCRdb table keeps only in-frame clones and is missing some. The table has fewer than 600,000 clones, 85% to 90% seen once. Sequencing input: PBMCs or T cells enriched from blood (not recorded which). Source of these receptors: a woman in her 40s who had recovered from COVID-19.

The V gene is TRBV20-1, the J gene TRBJ1-1, with 9 bases matching TRBD1. Germline V gene sequence: CDR1 DFQATT, CDR2 SNEGSKA (reference sequence). This CDR3 spans 15 amino acids. V gave up 3 bases and J gave up 2 bases; unmatched junction bases: 7. In nucleotides, the CDR3 is TGCAGTGCTAGTCCCGGGACAGGGAGAAACACTGAAGCTTTCTTT. This gives the protein CSASPGTGRNTEAFF.

The chain joins TRBV7-2 to TRBJ1-4; TRBD1 aligns across 8 bases. Germline V gene data show CDR1 as SGHTA and CDR2 as FQGNSA. CDR3 size: 14 residues. V shed 5 bases and J 5 bases; nucleotides not matched to a gene: 4. The CDR3 region is CASSPRTGNEKLFF. DNA for the CDR3: TGTGCCAGCAGCCCAAGGACAGGGAATGAAAAACTGTTTTTT.

The chain is built from TRBV27 and TRBJ1-5; D remains ambiguous. This CDR3 spans 16 amino acids. Trimming removed 0 bases from V and 3 bases from J, with 12 bases in between. Germline V gene data show CDR1 as MNHEY and CDR2 as SMNVEV (reference sequence). CDR3 DNA sequence: TGTGCCAGCAGTTTATCCAAGGGAGTTGACAATCAGCCCCAGCATTTT. This gives the protein CASSLSKGVDNQPQHF.

The CDR3 protein is CASQGDTEAFF. CDR3 nucleotide sequence: TGTGCCAGCCAGGGTGACACTGAAGCTTTCTTT. This sequence joins TRBV7-9 and TRBJ1-1, with D maybe TRBD1 (5 bases). V shed 8 bases and J shed 3 bases, with 7 bases lying between them. The CDR3 has 11 residues. CDR1 SEHNR and CDR2 FQNEAQ come from the germline V gene (reference sequence). The full variable domain, completed using reference TRBV7-9 and TRBJ1-1, is DTGVSQNPRHKITKRGQNVTFRCDPISEHNRLYWYRQTLGQGPEFLTYFQNEAQLEKSRLLSDRFSAERPKGSFSTLEIQRTEQGDSAMYLCASQGDTEAFFGQGTRLTVV.

The V call is TRBV7-2, the J call TRBJ2-5, with TRBD1 matching over 8 bases. The CDR3 contains 13 residues. Losses at the gene ends were 5 bases for V and 4 bases for J; bases not matched to a gene: 3. The germline V gene has CDR1 SGHTA and CDR2 FQGNSA. The DNA for the CDR3 is TGTGCCAGCAGCAAACAGGGGGGAGAGACCCAGTACTTC. This encodes CASSKQGGETQYF.

This chain connects TRBV4-1 to TRBJ1-2, with D unresolved. Germline V gives CDR1 MGHRA, CDR2 YSYEKL. This CDR3 spans 14 amino acids. V lost 2 bases and J lost 3, with 10 bases in between. CDR3 amino acids: CASSQNRGDYGYTF. CDR3 DNA: TGCGCCAGCAGCCAAAATCGGGGTGACTATGGCTACACCTTC.

The chain has TRBV27 and TRBJ2-1, with 8 bases matching TRBD2. Unmatched junction bases numbered 7, after V lost 4 bases and J lost 2 bases. Germline V gene lookup returns CDR1 MNHEY and CDR2 SMNVEV (reference sequence). The CDR3 covers 16 residues. CDR3 in amino acids: CASSYPSGGAYNEQFF. As DNA, the CDR3 is TGTGCCAGCAGTTACCCCAGCGGGGGAGCCTACAATGAGCAGTTCTTC.

J is TRBJ1-2 and V is TRBV12-3 or TRBV12-4; D is ambiguous. V lost 2 bases, J lost 8 bases, and 9 bases lay in between. The CDR3 length is 12 residues. As DNA, the CDR3 is TGTGCCAGCAGTTTATTGGGCCACGGCTACACCTTC. Translated, it gives CASSLLGHGYTF.

This clone was counted between two and nine times. V usage is TRBV6-4 and J usage is TRBJ2-2, with D possibly being TRBD1 (5 bases). CDR1 and CDR2 (germline): MRHNA, SNTAGT. This CDR3 region has 14 residues. The V gene lost 2 bases and the J gene lost 6 bases, with 10 bases spanning the gap. The DNA for the CDR3 is TGTGCCAGCAGTGACAGGGGTATTGCCGGGGAGCTGTTTTTT. It specifies CASSDRGIAGELFF.

Concerning this clone itself: This sample includes further DNA sequences coding for the same CDR3. The rearrangement uses TRBV6-5 and TRBJ2-7; D might be TRBD1 (5 bases). V was clipped by 3 bases and J by 0 bases, with 9 bases between them. Germline CDR1 and CDR2: MNHEY and SVGAGI. This CDR3 is built from 14 residues. The CDR3 reads CASSYQGTSYEQYF. CDR3 nucleotides: TGTGCCAGCAGTTATCAGGGAACCTCCTACGAGCAGTACTTC.

In this sample, this clone turned up a few times. The same CDR3 can be traced to other DNA sequences in this sample. V usage is TRBV30 and J usage is TRBJ2-5, with 7 bases matching TRBD2. With V trimmed by 5 bases and J by 4 bases, 7 bases remained unmatched. The CDR3 extends over 13 amino acids. Looked up from germline, CDR1 is GTSNPN and CDR2 is SVGIG (reference sequence). The CDR3 DNA reads TGTGCCTGGTCGGGGGGTAATGGAGAGACCCAGTACTTC. Protein sequence: CAWSGGNGETQYF.

V usage is TRBV5-6 and J usage is TRBJ1-2, with D possibly TRBD1 on 6 matching bases. Looked up from germline, CDR1 is SGHDT and CDR2 is YYEEEE. V lost 4 bases, J lost 7 bases, and 17 bases lay in between. CDR3 length: 14 residues. Here the CDR3 reads CASSRKGVAGGYTF. CDR3 nucleotides: TGTGCCAGCAGCCGAAAGGGGGTAGCGGGTGGCTACACCTTC.

V is TRBV24-1 and J is TRBJ1-4; D ambiguous. CDR1 and CDR2 (germline): KGHDR, SFDVKD. The CDR3 has 15 amino acids. V was trimmed by 3 bases and J by 5 bases, leaving 12 bases between them. DNA for the CDR3: TGTGCCACCAGTGATCCTAGCCAGCCGAATGAAAAACTGTTTTTT. This sequence encodes CATSDPSQPNEKLFF.

This chain connects TRBV10-3 to TRBJ2-2; TRBD1 is a possible D gene (6 bases). The CDR3 loop spans 19 amino acids. Per the germline V gene, CDR1 is ENHRY and CDR2 is SYGVKD. V was cut by 2 bases and J by 8 bases, with 27 bases left in between. The chain's CDR3 is CAISEGQRMNSPDLGELFF. DNA of the CDR3: TGTGCCATCAGTGAGGGACAGCGAATGAACTCCCCCGATTTAGGGGAGCTGTTTTTT.

The rearrangement links TRBV24-1 to TRBJ1-2, with 7 bases that match TRBD1. The V gene end was trimmed by 3 bases and the J gene end by 4 bases; junction bases not matched to a gene: 13. The CDR3 consists of 17 residues. Germline lookup yields CDR1 KGHDR and CDR2 SFDVKD. The CDR3 reads CATSDPPTGPRGYGYTF. The CDR3 coding sequence is TGTGCCACCAGTGATCCTCCGACAGGGCCTCGCGGCTATGGCTACACCTTC.

The chain carries TRBV11-2 and TRBJ2-2; TRBD1 might be the D (5 bases). Germline V gene lookup returns CDR1 SGHAT and CDR2 FQNNGV. V was shortened by 6 bases and J by 3 bases, with 17 bases between the two germline ends. CDR3 length equals 16 residues. In nucleotides, the CDR3 is TGTGCCAGCAGTTATAGGGCCCTAGGGGACACCGGGGAGCTGTTTTTT. This codes for CASSYRALGDTGELFF.

V gene TRBV18 combines with J gene TRBJ1-5, with a weak D call TRBD1 (5 bases). Looked up from germline, CDR1 is KGHSH and CDR2 is LQKENI. V was clipped by 3 bases and J by 3 bases, with 12 bases between them. The CDR3 is 15 amino acids. The CDR3 DNA reads as TGTGCCAGCTCACCGGGGCAACTTTCCAATCAGCCCCAGCATTTT. Translation: CASSPGQLSNQPQHF.

The gene calls are TRBV10-3 and TRBJ2-5; tentative D call: TRBD1 (5 bases). V dropped 4 bases and J dropped 1 base, with 13 bases sitting between them. This CDR3 spans 15 amino acids. Germline values: CDR1 ENHRY, CDR2 SYGVKD. The CDR3 protein is CAISVGDSTQETQYF. In DNA, the CDR3 is TGTGCCATCAGTGTAGGCGACAGCACCCAAGAGACCCAGTACTTC.

The rearrangement uses TRBV4-3 and TRBJ2-1; 9 bases match TRBD1. Germline values: CDR1 LGHNA, CDR2 YSLEER. Losses at the gene ends were 2 bases for V and 9 bases for J; bases not matched to a gene: 8. The CDR3 is 15 residues long. The CDR3 DNA follows: TGCGCCAGCAGCCAACCCGGGACAGGGTGGGGTGAGCAGTTCTTC. Protein product: CASSQPGTGWGEQFF.

This chain links TRBV9 with TRBJ1-2; TRBD1 aligns across 7 bases. The CDR3 length is 13 residues. Trimming cost V 0 bases and J 7 bases; bases outside gene matches: 3. CDR1 is SGDLS and CDR2 is YYNGEE in the germline V gene. CDR3 loop: CASSVEGGGGYTF. The CDR3 DNA follows: TGTGCCAGCAGCGTAGAAGGGGGCGGTGGCTACACCTTC.

This CDR3 reads CASLQGYGGYTF. The DNA of the CDR3 is TGTGCCAGCCTACAGGGGTACGGTGGCTACACCTTC. The rearrangement joins TRBV12-3 or TRBV12-4 to TRBJ1-2, with 7 bases matching TRBD1. The CDR3 spans 12 residues. Trimming cost V 8 bases and J 7 bases; bases outside gene matches: 7.

This clone was seen a single time. This chain links TRBV6-5 with TRBJ1-2, with 10 bases fitting TRBD1. Germline V gene data show CDR1 as MNHEY and CDR2 as SVGAGI. V lost 6 bases, J lost 5 bases, and 3 bases stayed unmatched. This CDR3 contains 13 residues. The CDR3 DNA is TGTGCCAGCAGGACAGGGGGCGCGTATGGCTACACCTTC. This gives the protein CASRTGGAYGYTF.

Notes on this clone: The same CDR3 arises from other DNA sequences in this sample as well. The chain uses TRBV5-1 and TRBJ2-7; no clear D. Trimming shortened V by 0 bases and J by 0 bases, and 7 bases separated the two germline ends. Germline V gives CDR1 SGHRS, CDR2 YFSETQ. This CDR3 is built from 14 residues. This CDR3 reads CASSLAGSSYEQYF. DNA of the CDR3: TGCGCCAGCAGCTTGGCAGGTAGCTCCTACGAGCAGTACTTC.

The genes are TRBV6-2 or TRBV6-3 and TRBJ1-5; possibly TRBD1 for D (6 bases). The V gene's germline CDR1 is MNHEY and CDR2 SVGEGT. V was trimmed by 2 bases and J by 7 bases, leaving 12 bases between them. This CDR3 comprises 14 residues. CDR3 in DNA: TGTGCCAGCAGTTACAGCGTACAGGGACAGCCCCAGCATTTT. Amino acid sequence: CASSYSVQGQPQHF.

The chain joins TRBV6-5 to TRBJ1-2; maybe TRBD1 (6 bases). CDR3 length: 14 residues. Germline CDR1 is MNHEY and CDR2 is SVGAGI. The V end lost 2 bases, the J end lost 8 bases, and 15 bases lay between the germline ends. The CDR3 DNA reads TGTGCCAGCAGTTACCAACAGGGTATTAGCGGCTACACCTTC. Its translation: CASSYQQGISGYTF.

The V call is TRBV19, the J call TRBJ1-5; 7 bases are shared with TRBD1. The CDR3 is made up of 15 amino acids. Germline lookup yields CDR1 LNHDA and CDR2 SQIVND (reference sequence). The V and J ends lost 9 bases and 0 bases, in that order; junction bases with no gene match: 8. The CDR3, as DNA: TGTGCCAGCTCCGAGACAGGGTCTAGCAATCAGCCCCAGCATTTT. Protein sequence: CASSETGSSNQPQHF.

As DNA, the CDR3 is TGTGCCATCAGTGAGGTCGGGGGACGGGTAGAGACCCAGTACTTC. The encoded protein is CAISEVGGRVETQYF. This chain connects TRBV10-3 to TRBJ2-5; tentative D call: TRBD2 (6 bases). Trimming left V 2 bases short and J 4 bases short, with 14 bases between. Germline V gene lookup returns CDR1 ENHRY and CDR2 SYGVKD. The CDR3 is made up of 15 amino acids.

The CDR3 loop is CASSLGTGQTQYF. The CDR3 DNA reads TGTGCCAGCAGCTTAGGGACAGGGCAGACCCAGTACTTC. This chain joins TRBV7-7 and TRBJ2-5; 8 nucleotides align to TRBD1. Germline lookup yields CDR1 SSHAT and CDR2 FNYEAQ (reference sequence). This CDR3 has 13 residues. The V segment lost 1 base and the J segment 6 bases; nucleotides outside the gene matches: 1.